Shown below are 15 T cell receptor beta chains from a single sample sequenced in a study of cytomegalovirus exposure and HLA in healthy donors. Primers included in the PCR were 60 Vbeta and 13 Jbeta primers. Libraries were prepared by immunoSEQ multiplex PCR; TCRdb keeps only in-frame clonotypes and omits some of them. The sample carries 250,000 to 350,000 clones, roughly 85% recorded once. Sequencing used PBMCs. The source of these receptors is a man between 40 and 49 years old in good health and CMV-seropositive.

The chain joins TRBV7-8 to TRBJ1-5, with 8 bases matching TRBD1. The V segment lost 4 bases and the J segment 2 bases; nucleotides outside the gene matches: 19. This CDR3 is 20 amino acids long. From germline, CDR1 is SGHVS and CDR2 FQNEAQ. CDR3 sequence (DNA): TGTGCCAGCAGCTCCCTAATCCTTCCGGACAGGGAGAAAGGCAATCAGCCCCAGCATTTT. Translation: CASSSLILPDREKGNQPQHF.

The V call is TRBV5-4, the J call TRBJ1-6, with D perhaps TRBD1 (6 bases). The ends were cut back, 2 bases at V and 6 bases at J, with 15 bases in the middle. Germline CDR1 and CDR2: SGHNT and YYREEE (reference sequence). The CDR3 loop spans 16 amino acids. The CDR3 DNA sequence: TGTGCCAGCAGCTTACAAGACAGGCTTATTAATTCACCCCTCCACTTT. Its translation: CASSLQDRLINSPLHF.

The V call is TRBV7-8, the J call TRBJ2-2; D gene ambiguous. Germline lookup yields CDR1 SGHVS and CDR2 FQNEAQ. The V end lost 2 bases, the J end lost 6 bases, and 4 bases lay between the germline ends. The length of the CDR3 is 12 residues. Written as DNA, the CDR3 is TGTGCCAGCAGCTTATTCTCCGGGGAGCTGTTTTTT. Translating gives CASSLFSGELFF.

This chain joins TRBV29-1 and TRBJ2-5; 10 nucleotides align to TRBD2. Germline V gene lookup returns CDR1 SQVTM and CDR2 ANQGSEA. The junction had 9 bases not matched to a gene; V was cut back by 4 bases and J by 4 bases. This CDR3 is built from 15 residues. This CDR3 is CSVGGASGSPETQYF. The CDR3 DNA reads as TGCAGCGTTGGAGGGGCTAGCGGGAGCCCAGAGACCCAGTACTTC.

This clone was detected only once. The chain has TRBV18 and TRBJ1-1; 7 positions match TRBD1. V lost 3 bases and J lost 1; bases outside the gene matches: 11. The CDR3 is 17 amino acids. Germline CDR1 is KGHSH and CDR2 is LQKENI. CDR3 sequence (DNA): TGTGCCAGCTCACCGCAATTAGGACAGGAGGCGAACACTGAAGCTTTCTTT. This gives the protein CASSPQLGQEANTEAFF.

The V call is TRBV28, the J call TRBJ2-7; 10 nucleotides line up with TRBD1. V shed 9 bases, J shed 2 bases, and the junction held 7 bases outside the gene matches. This CDR3 has 14 amino acids. CDR1 MDHEN and CDR2 SYDVKM come from the germline V gene. In DNA form, the CDR3 reads TGTGCCAGTTGGGAGGGGACAGGGGCCTACGAGCAGTACTTC. Amino acids: CASWEGTGAYEQYF.

The chain links TRBV7-3 to TRBJ2-7; possibly TRBD2 for D (5 bases). Deletions cut 8 bases from V and 3 bases from J, with 17 bases between. CDR3 length: 14 amino acids. Germline assignment: CDR1 SGHTA and CDR2 FQGTGA. Here the CDR3 reads CASLVASRDYEQYF. The CDR3 nucleotides are TGTGCCAGCCTGGTGGCTAGCAGAGACTACGAGCAGTACTTC. The whole variable domain, remainder taken from reference TRBV7-3 and TRBJ2-7, is GAGVSQTPSNKVTEKGKYVELRCDPISGHTALYWYRQSLGQGPEFLIYFQGTGAADDSGLPNDRFFAVRPEGSVSTLKIQRTERGDSAVYLCASLVASRDYEQYFGPGTRLTVT.

V and J are TRBV7-9 and TRBJ2-3; D is unresolved. Germline V CDR1 and CDR2: SEHNR, FQNEAQ (reference sequence). This CDR3 region has 15 residues. Trimming removed 0 bases at V and 2 bases at J, with 9 bases between. CDR3 sequence (DNA): TGTGCCAGCAGCTTAGCGGGCATCTCCACAGATACGCAGTATTTT. Protein: CASSLAGISTDTQYF.

This clone was seen a few times. The chain's CDR3 is CAISDRVDTEAFF. In nucleotides, the CDR3 is TGTGCCATCAGTGATCGGGTGGACACTGAAGCTTTCTTT. The V call is TRBV10-3, the J call TRBJ1-1, with D uncertain. Germline V gene lookup returns CDR1 ENHRY and CDR2 SYGVKD. This CDR3 has 13 amino acids. V dropped 3 bases and J dropped 3 bases, with 8 bases sitting between them.

There are a few counts of this clone. This chain links TRBV9 with TRBJ1-1; unclear D gene. The CDR3 is made up of 13 amino acids. Germline-derived CDR1 and CDR2 are SGDLS and YYNGEE. V was clipped by 0 bases and J by 4 bases, with 7 bases between them. The CDR3 region has the DNA TGTGCCAGCAGCGTAGTAGAGGGCACTGAAGCTTTCTTT. Protein: CASSVVEGTEAFF. Complete variable domain (other parts from reference TRBV9 and TRBJ1-1): DSGVTQTPKHLITATGQRVTLRCSPRSGDLSVYWYQQSLDQGLQFLIQYYNGEERAKGNILERFSAQQFPDLHSELNLSSLELGDSALYFCASSVVEGTEAFFGQGTRLTVV.

V usage is TRBV19 and J usage is TRBJ2-5; 10 positions match TRBD2. Unmatched junction bases numbered 9, after V lost 1 base and J lost 4 bases. Germline CDR1 LNHDA, CDR2 SQIVND (reference sequence). The CDR3 length is 17 residues. The CDR3 DNA follows: TGTGCCAGTAGTATAGGCTCTAGCGGGAGAGGAGGAGAGACCCAGTACTTC. This translates into CASSIGSSGRGGETQYF.

This clone came up once. The rearrangement uses TRBV28 and TRBJ2-7; TRBD1 is a possible D gene (6 bases). Trimming removed 5 bases from V and 4 bases from J, with 15 bases in between. Germline V gene data show CDR1 as MDHEN and CDR2 as SYDVKM. CDR3 size: 14 residues. This chain's CDR3 is CASSPPNDRYEQYF. CDR3 bases: TGTGCCAGCAGTCCGCCAAACGACAGGTACGAGCAGTACTTC.

The rearrangement uses TRBV10-3 and TRBJ2-7; 10 bases align to TRBD2. J was trimmed by 3 bases and V by 6 bases; bases with no gene match: 8. The V gene's germline CDR1 is ENHRY and CDR2 SYGVKD. The CDR3 has 15 residues. CDR3 coding DNA: TGTGCCATCAGCCCCCCGCTAGCGGGAGTCTACGAGCAGTACTTC. This encodes CAISPPLAGVYEQYF.

The gene calls are TRBV5-1 and TRBJ2-7; 8 bases map to TRBD2. J gave up 3 bases and V 2 bases, and 10 bases lay outside the gene matches. The CDR3 has 16 amino acids. The germline V gene has CDR1 SGHRS and CDR2 YFSETQ. CDR3 in amino acids: CASSFSAGGQIYEQYF. The CDR3 DNA reads TGCGCCAGCAGCTTTAGCGCGGGAGGCCAAATCTACGAGCAGTACTTC.

This clone has just one count. The V gene is TRBV19, the J gene TRBJ2-7, with 7 positions matching TRBD2. CDR1 LNHDA and CDR2 SQIVND come from the germline V gene (reference sequence). There are 12 residues in the CDR3. The V and J ends lost 5 bases and 5 bases, in that order; junction bases with no gene match: 3. CDR3 sequence: CASSVGGNEQYF. The CDR3 DNA follows: TGTGCCAGTAGTGTCGGGGGGAACGAGCAGTACTTC.